This record concerns one T cell receptor beta chain sequence. The antigen is not known. TCRbeta library construction was performed incorporating unique molecular identifiers. A single record per CDR3 protein comes from TCRdb applying MiXCR to the PCR reads. The repertoire includes a few hundred thousand distinct CDR3 sequences, over 40% of them detected once, and under 35% sits in the top ten. The source of the sample is a study of T-cell reconstitution after alpha-beta-depleted transplantation in children. Regarding the study as a whole: One year post-transplant, T-cell counts and diversity were largely derived from T cells produced anew. Surviving recipient T cells and intrathymic progenitors accounted for some patients' high TCRbeta diversity at day 60. Reportedly, roughly two months post-transplant, alpha-beta T cells arose from several hundred expanded graft clones.

Germline CDR1 MDHEN, CDR2 SYDVKM. V lost 4 bases to trimming and J lost 1 base, with 16 bases between them. This CDR3 is 16 amino acids long. The TCR sequence derives from a girl aged 2 to 10 with aplastic anemia, due to receive a stem cell transplant. The sequencing used PBMCs, collected before TCRalphabeta/CD19-depleted stem cell transplant. The V call is TRBV28, the J call TRBJ1-1, with TRBD1 as a possible D gene (6 bases). Written as DNA, the CDR3 is TGTGCCAGCAGTTGGGCCTCTCTGACAGGGAACACTGAAGCTTTCTTT. It codes for CASSWASLTGNTEAFF. Supplemented by reference TRBV28 and TRBJ1-1, the full variable domain reads DVKVTQSSRYLVKRTGEKVFLECVQDMDHENMFWYRQDPGLGLRLIYFSYDVKMKEKGDIPEGYSVSREKKERFSLILESASTNQTSMYLCASSWASLTGNTEAFFGQGTRLTVV.